This T cell receptor (beta chain) was sequenced for a study of cytomegalovirus exposure and HLA in healthy donors. V trimming: 9 bases; J trimming: 4 bases; junction bases outside the gene matches: 6. Per the germline V gene, CDR1 is LNHDA and CDR2 is SQIVND (reference sequence). The CDR3 sequence is 13 residues long. This clone has just a few counts. PCR employed 60 Vbeta and 13 Jbeta primers. Sequencing used immunoSEQ multiplex PCR; TCRdb keeps in-frame clones, though not all of them. This table holds 100,000 to 150,000 clones, around 79% found once. Material for sequencing was PBMCs. This clonotype was obtained from a woman between 40 and 55 years old in good health and CMV-seropositive. V and J are TRBV19 and TRBJ2-7, with TRBD1 matching 10 bases. CDR3 in DNA: TGTGCCAGCACCGGGACAGGGGCGTACGAGCAGTACTTC. It yields the protein CASTGTGAYEQYF.